These 17 T cell receptor beta chains originate from one sample sequenced in a study of cytomegalovirus exposure and HLA in healthy donors. A multiplex PCR was run with 60 Vbeta primers and 13 Jbeta primers. The data were produced by immunoSEQ multiplex PCR, yet TCRdb's version contains in-frame clones alone and is incomplete. The sample has tens of thousands of clones, 60% to 85% seen once. Sample: PBMCs. The receptor set was obtained from a woman between 40 and 50 years old in good health and CMV-seropositive.

The chain recombines TRBV15 with TRBJ1-2, with D tentatively TRBD1 (5 bases). Germline assignment: CDR1 LNHNV and CDR2 YYDKDF (reference sequence). There are 16 residues in the CDR3. Trimming pared 5 bases from V and 0 bases from J, leaving 16 bases between. CDR3 in DNA: TGTGCCACCAGCCCACTTGGTAGGGGCTCTAACTATGGCTACACCTTC. Translated, it gives CATSPLGRGSNYGYTF.

The genes are TRBV13 and TRBJ2-1; TRBD2 aligns across 14 bases. CDR1 and CDR2 from the germline V gene are PRHDT and FYEKMQ (reference sequence). J lost 5 bases, V lost 0 bases, and 3 bases had no gene match. The CDR3 is 17 residues long. The CDR3 DNA is TGTGCCAGCAGCTTAGGGACTAGCGGGAGGGAAAACAATGAGCAGTTCTTC. It encodes CASSLGTSGRENNEQFF.

This chain connects TRBV27 to TRBJ2-1, with a weak D call TRBD1 (6 bases). Germline V gene lookup returns CDR1 MNHEY and CDR2 SMNVEV (reference sequence). Trimming pared 3 bases from V and 4 bases from J, leaving 19 bases between. The CDR3 loop spans 17 amino acids. In DNA, the CDR3 is TGTGCCAGCAGTTTCTCCCCCCAGGGGCCCCCTTACAATGAGCAGTTCTTC. Translated: CASSFSPQGPPYNEQFF.

This chain uses TRBV27 with TRBJ2-5; TRBD2 agrees at 11 bases. Germline trimming cut 4 bases from V and 9 bases from J; bases unmatched to any gene: 13. CDR3 length equals 16 residues. Germline V gives CDR1 MNHEY, CDR2 SMNVEV (reference sequence). The CDR3 loop reads CASSSATSGIRLAQYF. CDR3 coding DNA: TGTGCCAGCAGTTCCGCGACTAGCGGGATACGGTTGGCCCAGTACTTC.

V gene TRBV19 combines with J gene TRBJ1-2, with 9 bases that match TRBD1. This CDR3 is 14 amino acids long. The V gene end was trimmed by 7 bases and the J gene end by 7 bases; junction bases not matched to a gene: 10. CDR1 and CDR2 (germline): LNHDA, SQIVND (reference sequence). The CDR3 protein is CASTETGGLFGYTF. As DNA, the CDR3 is TGTGCCAGTACTGAAACAGGGGGCCTCTTTGGCTACACCTTC.

This clone was seen a single time. This chain connects TRBV7-8 to TRBJ2-1; TRBD2 matches at 8 bases. The CDR3 has 13 amino acids. Germline V gene data show CDR1 as SGHVS and CDR2 as FQNEAQ. V gave up 5 bases and J gave up 12 bases; unmatched junction bases: 9. CDR3 sequence (DNA): TGTGCCAGCAGCCCGAATACGGGGACTAGGCAGTTCTTC. This encodes CASSPNTGTRQFF.

The chain employs TRBV29-1 and TRBJ1-1, with TRBD1 identical over 10 bases. Germline CDR1 SQVTM, CDR2 ANQGSEA. The CDR3 runs to 13 residues. V shed 7 bases, J shed 2 bases, and the junction held 4 bases outside the gene matches. This CDR3 is CSGRTGGNTEAFF. The CDR3 DNA follows: TGCAGCGGGCGGACAGGGGGAAACACTGAAGCTTTCTTT.

This clone was counted between two and nine times. The J gene is TRBJ1-5, the V gene TRBV7-9; D is possibly TRBD1 (6 bases). CDR1 SEHNR and CDR2 FQNEAQ come from the germline V gene (reference sequence). This CDR3 contains 14 residues. The germline V and J ends were trimmed by 5 bases and 7 bases, with 15 bases remaining between them. The CDR3 protein is CASSPDRFDQPQHF. Written as DNA, the CDR3 is TGTGCCAGCAGCCCAGACAGGTTTGACCAGCCCCAGCATTTT.

This sequence joins TRBV27 and TRBJ2-5; 7 bases are shared with TRBD1. The J call is uncertain, as TRBJ2-7 better fits the DNA end. Looked up from germline, CDR1 is MNHEY and CDR2 is SMNVEV (reference sequence). This CDR3 has 14 residues. CDR3 coding DNA: TGTGCCAGCAGTGGGACAGTCTCTTCCCACGAGCAGTACTTC. Its protein is CASSGTVSSHEQYF.

CDR3: CASSGGRLDRLSIATGELFF. As DNA, the CDR3 is TGTGCCAGCAGCGGCGGGCGTTTGGACAGGCTGTCGATCGCCACCGGGGAGCTGTTTTTT. The rearrangement joins TRBV7-8 to TRBJ2-2, with 7 positions matching TRBD1. V dropped 5 bases and J dropped 4; count of bases not matched to a gene: 22. The CDR3 is 20 amino acids. Germline V lookup: CDR1 SGHVS, CDR2 FQNEAQ.

This chain connects TRBV19 to TRBJ1-4; TRBD1 matches at 10 bases. Germline-derived CDR1 and CDR2 are LNHDA and SQIVND (reference sequence). The CDR3 covers 15 residues. V gave up 1 base and J gave up 8 bases; unmatched junction bases: 4. The CDR3 sequence: CASSIVGTGAEKLFF. The CDR3 DNA reads TGTGCCAGTAGTATAGTGGGGACAGGGGCCGAAAAACTGTTTTTT.

In this sample, this clone turned up a few times. The chain links TRBV4-3 to TRBJ2-7; 8 positions match TRBD2. From germline, CDR1 is LGHNA and CDR2 YSLEER. The length of the CDR3 is 17 residues. V was clipped by 1 base and J by 4 bases; unmatched bases: 12. The CDR3: CASSQGYSGNSLYEQYF. Written as DNA, the CDR3 is TGCGCCAGCAGCCAAGGGTATAGCGGGAACTCTTTATACGAGCAGTACTTC.

This chain links TRBV9 with TRBJ2-1; 8 bases line up with TRBD2. Losses at the gene ends were 1 base for V and 7 bases for J; bases not matched to a gene: 4. Germline assignment: CDR1 SGDLS and CDR2 YYNGEE. The CDR3 contains 14 residues. The chain's CDR3 is CASSVSGSNNEQFF. Written as DNA, the CDR3 is TGTGCCAGCAGCGTAAGCGGGAGTAATAATGAGCAGTTCTTC.

The rearrangement links TRBV5-1 to TRBJ2-1; TRBD2 agrees at 9 bases. The CDR3 runs 14 residues. CDR1 and CDR2 (germline): SGHRS, YFSETQ. V lost 0 bases and J lost 8; bases outside the gene matches: 3. The CDR3 region is CASSLEREEDEQFF. CDR3 in DNA: TGCGCCAGCAGCTTGGAGCGGGAGGAGGATGAGCAGTTCTTC.

This chain joins TRBV30 and TRBJ1-1; 7 bases line up with TRBD1. Germline values: CDR1 GTSNPN, CDR2 SVGIG (reference sequence). This CDR3 is built from 15 residues. After removal of 3 bases from V and 4 bases from J, the junction contained 11 bases not matched to a gene. CDR3 sequence (DNA): TGTGCCTGGAGACCGACTGGGACAGAGGGCACTGAAGCTTTCTTT. Translating gives CAWRPTGTEGTEAFF.

This clone was observed a single time. The CDR3 DNA follows: TGTGCCAGCCAAACGCTAGCGACGATGTCCTACGAGCAGTACTTC. As protein: CASQTLATMSYEQYF. This chain uses TRBV2 with TRBJ2-7; D perhaps matches TRBD2 (6 bases). Germline V gene lookup returns CDR1 SNHLY and CDR2 FYNNEI. The V end lost 8 bases, the J end lost 1 base, and 18 bases lay between the germline ends. This CDR3 contains 15 residues. Variable domain in full (rest from reference TRBV2 and TRBJ2-7): EPEVTQTPSHQVTQMGQEVILRCVPISNHLYFYWYRQILGQKVEFLVSFYNNEISEKSEIFDDQFSVERPDGSNFTLKIRSTKLEDSAMYFCASQTLATMSYEQYFGPGTRLTVT.

This clone turned up a few times. The CDR3 here is CASSLGLLAVSTDTQYF. For the CDR3, the DNA is TGTGCCAGCAGCTTAGGCCTATTAGCGGTGTCCACAGATACGCAGTATTTT. The V call is TRBV13, the J call TRBJ2-3; D might be TRBD2 (6 bases). V was clipped by 0 bases and J by 2 bases, with 15 bases between them. Per the germline V gene, CDR1 is PRHDT and CDR2 is FYEKMQ (reference sequence). The CDR3 is 17 amino acids.